This T cell receptor beta chain was observed in a study of blood T cell repertoires in COVID-19 (dated by TCRdb to between 2020 and 2021). Broadly, across the study: Samples from collaborators originated in the United States, Italy and Spain and spanned both the acute and convalescent phases of COVID-19. The repertoires were made available in a free public database intended to serve as a resource for research on the immune response to SARS-CoV-2. Subjects who had been exposed to COVID-19, were actively infected with it, or had recovered from it provided the deeply sampled blood TCRbeta repertoires that made up the dataset. Samples were obtained from the ongoing ImmuneRACE study (first 160 participants) and from about 1,300 subjects provided by 6 global collaborators. The prospective study material was composed of cDNA or gDNA derived from T cells, B-cell-depleted T cells, or PBMCs. Where available, HLA class I and class II types were obtained from metadata supplied by the sample provider rather than from assay-based typing. The sample metadata nearly always contained a de-identified subject ID, COVID-19 status, age in years and sex.

Participants in the prospective study were aged roughly 18 to 90 years, lived in under 30 United States geographic areas, and enrolled through a virtual design. Cohort assignment in the prospective study relied on participant-reported clinical history from a screening survey and a study questionnaire. Recovered participants in ImmuneRACE Cohort 3 were defined by two consecutive negative NP/OP PCR tests, clearance by a healthcare professional, or resolution of symptoms. Mobile phlebotomists in the prospective study collected whole blood, serum and a nasopharyngeal or oropharyngeal swab from every participant. Prospective study participants could optionally give additional blood draws and questionnaires over an approximately 2-month period. Blood samples from the prospective study were shipped frozen or at room temperature prior to DNA extraction. The immunoSEQ Assay, a bias-controlled multiplex PCR, was used to amplify TCRbeta CDR3 regions from genomic DNA. Turning to the authors' computational methods: Nucleated cell counts per sample were estimated from amplification of reference gene primers within the assay. Sequence reads were collapsed and filtered to measure the absolute abundance of every unique TCRbeta CDR3 rearrangement. Productive Simpson clonality was computed per sample as the square root of Simpson's diversity index over productive rearrangements. In its TCRdb copy, this immuneACCESS table keeps in-frame sequences only and misses some clones. Where compared with another copy, unresolved V genes explain less than half of these, and the others have no known cause. The DNA was the basis for D and trimming; V, J and clone size are from that table. This sample is represented by around 150,000 clones; around 82% of them were singletons. The ten largest clones capture 5% to 6% of the sample.

The CDR3 covers 13 residues, taking in both the cysteine and the phenylalanine. Here the CDR3 DNA is all that survives: 39 bases in frame from base 1. The CDR1 and CDR2 encoded by the germline V gene (reference sequence) are MNHEY and SMNVEV. At the junction V is shortened by 2 bases and J by 2 bases, with 7 bases in between. Note on this clone: Its antigen remains unidentified. No much larger clonotype is one base removed from it; base qualities were not supplied.

What the work shows at the level of the full study, not this receptor alone: The quantity of clinical and demographic metadata differed by source and by participant and was supplied without curation.

In this chain, TRBV27 is recombined with TRBJ2-7; a tentative D match to TRBD1 spans 6 bases. The origin of this receptor is a man in his forties or fifties who had recovered from COVID-19. The sequenced sample was PBMCs or T cells enriched from blood (not recorded which). The CDR3 protein sequence reads: CASSLGQPYEQYF. The DNA sequence follows: TGTGCCAGCAGTTTAGGACAGCCCTACGAGCAGTACTTC.